The TCR beta chain described here comes from a study of vaccination and CD4 T cells after COVID-19. Treatment in this sample: roughly 10-day PBMC culture with coronavirus spike peptide pools or control peptides (ViraFEST assay). Wells that each held roughly 1.9 million PBMCs were cultured with 9.5 to 10 IU/ml IL-2 and approximately 9.6 ug/ml peptide pools. The germline V gene has CDR1 ENHRY and CDR2 SYGVKD. The CDR3 is made up of 16 amino acids. Unmatched junction bases numbered 4, after V lost 4 bases and J lost 2 bases. The Oncomine TCR Beta short-read assay was applied to DNA of cultured CD4+ T cells. Each CDR3 protein is one row after TCRdb ran MiXCR on the PCR reads. The data hold 14,000 to 15,000 distinct CDR3 sequences, with roughly 53% observed a single time. Turning to this clonotype: The target antigen is unknown.

Sequences were derived from CD4+ T cells from blood, cultured in vitro, sampled before SARS-CoV-2 vaccination. The chain combines TRBV10-3 with TRBJ2-5; 13 bases line up with TRBD2. The clonotype was recovered from a human donor who had recovered from COVID-19. The CDR3 sequence: CAISGTSGGGQETQYF. The DNA of the CDR3 is TGTGCCATCAGTGGGACTAGCGGGGGAGGACAAGAGACCCAGTACTTC.